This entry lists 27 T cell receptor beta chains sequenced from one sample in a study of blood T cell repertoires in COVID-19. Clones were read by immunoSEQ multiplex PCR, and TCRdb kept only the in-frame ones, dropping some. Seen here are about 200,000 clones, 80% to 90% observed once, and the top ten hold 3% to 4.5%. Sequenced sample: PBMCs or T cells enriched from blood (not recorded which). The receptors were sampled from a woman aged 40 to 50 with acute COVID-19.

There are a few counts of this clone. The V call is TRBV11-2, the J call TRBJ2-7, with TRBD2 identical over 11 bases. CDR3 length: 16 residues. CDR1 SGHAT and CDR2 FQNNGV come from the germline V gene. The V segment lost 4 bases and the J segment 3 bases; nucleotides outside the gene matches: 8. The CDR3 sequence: CASSSSIAGGIYEQYF. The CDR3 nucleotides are TGTGCCAGCAGCTCTTCAATAGCGGGAGGGATCTACGAGCAGTACTTC.

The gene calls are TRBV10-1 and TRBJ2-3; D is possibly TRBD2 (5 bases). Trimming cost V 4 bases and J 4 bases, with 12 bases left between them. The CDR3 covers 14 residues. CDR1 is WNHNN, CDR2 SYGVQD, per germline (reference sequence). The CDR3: CASSARGLADTQYF. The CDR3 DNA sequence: TGCGCCAGCAGTGCTCGCGGGCTGGCAGATACGCAGTATTTT.

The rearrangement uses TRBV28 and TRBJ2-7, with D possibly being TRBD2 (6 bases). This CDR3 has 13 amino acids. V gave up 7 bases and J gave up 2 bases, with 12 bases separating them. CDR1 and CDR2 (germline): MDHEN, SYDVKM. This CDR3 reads CASKEGGPYEQYF. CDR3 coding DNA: TGTGCCAGCAAGGAGGGAGGACCCTACGAGCAGTACTTC.

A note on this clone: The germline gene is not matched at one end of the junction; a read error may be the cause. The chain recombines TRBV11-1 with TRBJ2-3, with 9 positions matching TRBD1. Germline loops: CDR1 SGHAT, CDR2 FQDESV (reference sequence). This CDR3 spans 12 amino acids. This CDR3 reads CASSIDRGVVDF. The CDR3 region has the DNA TGTGCCAGCAGCATTGACAGGGGGGTAGTGGATTTT.

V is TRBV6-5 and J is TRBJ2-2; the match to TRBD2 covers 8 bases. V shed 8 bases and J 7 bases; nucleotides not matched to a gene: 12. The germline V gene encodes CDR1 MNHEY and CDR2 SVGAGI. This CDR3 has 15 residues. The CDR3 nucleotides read TGTGCCAGCCAAGAGCGGGAGACCCGGGTCGGGGAGCTGTTTTTT. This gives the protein CASQERETRVGELFF.

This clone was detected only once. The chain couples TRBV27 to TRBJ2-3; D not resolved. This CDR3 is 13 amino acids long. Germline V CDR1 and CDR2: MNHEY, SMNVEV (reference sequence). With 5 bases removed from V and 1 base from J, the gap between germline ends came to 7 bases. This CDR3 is CASSPPGTDTQYF. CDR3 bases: TGTGCCAGCAGTCCCCCCGGCACAGATACGCAGTATTTT.

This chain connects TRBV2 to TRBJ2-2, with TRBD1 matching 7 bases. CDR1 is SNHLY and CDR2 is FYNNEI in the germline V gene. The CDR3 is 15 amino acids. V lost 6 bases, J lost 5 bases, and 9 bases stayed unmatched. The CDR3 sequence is CASSLGQRITGELFF. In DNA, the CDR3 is TGTGCCAGCAGCCTGGGACAGAGGATAACCGGGGAGCTGTTTTTT.

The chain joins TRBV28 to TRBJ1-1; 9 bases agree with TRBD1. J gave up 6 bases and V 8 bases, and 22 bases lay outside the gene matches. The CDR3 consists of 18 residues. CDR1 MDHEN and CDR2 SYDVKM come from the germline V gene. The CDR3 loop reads CASHKRVGTGPGAAEAFF. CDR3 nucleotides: TGTGCCAGCCATAAAAGGGTCGGGACAGGGCCAGGCGCCGCTGAAGCTTTCTTT.

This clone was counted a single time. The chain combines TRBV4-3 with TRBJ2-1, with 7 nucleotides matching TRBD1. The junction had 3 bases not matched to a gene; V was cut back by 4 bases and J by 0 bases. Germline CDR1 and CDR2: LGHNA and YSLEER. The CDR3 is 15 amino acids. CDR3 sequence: CASSRGGNSYNEQFF. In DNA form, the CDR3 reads TGCGCCAGCAGCCGAGGGGGCAACTCCTACAATGAGCAGTTCTTC.

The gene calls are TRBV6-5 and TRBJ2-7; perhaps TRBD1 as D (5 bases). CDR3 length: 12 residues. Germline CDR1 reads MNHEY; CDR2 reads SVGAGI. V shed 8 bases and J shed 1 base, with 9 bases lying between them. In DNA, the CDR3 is TGTGCCAGCGGACACCGTTCCTACGAGCAGTACTTC. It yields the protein CASGHRSYEQYF.

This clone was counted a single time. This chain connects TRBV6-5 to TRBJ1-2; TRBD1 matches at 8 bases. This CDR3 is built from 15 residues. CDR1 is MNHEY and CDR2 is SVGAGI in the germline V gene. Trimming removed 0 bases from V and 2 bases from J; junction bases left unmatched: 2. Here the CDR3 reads CASSYSTGANYGYTF. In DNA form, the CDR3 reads TGTGCCAGCAGTTACTCGACAGGGGCCAACTATGGCTACACCTTC.

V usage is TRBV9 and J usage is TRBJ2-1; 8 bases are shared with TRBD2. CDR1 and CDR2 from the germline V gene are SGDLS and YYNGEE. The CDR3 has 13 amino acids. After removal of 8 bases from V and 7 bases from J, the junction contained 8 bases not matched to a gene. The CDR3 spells CASSAGVINEQFF. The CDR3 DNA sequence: TGTGCCAGTTCAGCGGGAGTGATAAATGAGCAGTTCTTC. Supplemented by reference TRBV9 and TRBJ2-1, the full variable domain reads DSGVTQTPKHLITATGQRVTLRCSPRSGDLSVYWYQQSLDQGLQFLIQYYNGEERAKGNILERFSAQQFPDLHSELNLSSLELGDSALYFCASSAGVINEQFFGPGTRLTVL.

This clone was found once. CDR3 DNA sequence: TGTGCCAGCAGCTCGAGGGGGCTTAATTACGAGCAGTACTTC. Residues: CASSSRGLNYEQYF. V gene TRBV5-8 combines with J gene TRBJ2-7; 7 nucleotides agree with TRBD1. The CDR3 is 14 amino acids. The V gene's germline CDR1 is SGHTS and CDR2 YDEGEE. The trim removed 3 bases at V and 4 bases at J, leaving 7 bases unmatched.

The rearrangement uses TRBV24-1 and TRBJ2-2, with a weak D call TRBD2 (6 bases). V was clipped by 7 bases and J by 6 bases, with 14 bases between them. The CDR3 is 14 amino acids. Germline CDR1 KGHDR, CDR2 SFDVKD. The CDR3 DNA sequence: TGTGCCACCAGCGATGGAGGGCCTGCCGGGGAGCTGTTTTTT. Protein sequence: CATSDGGPAGELFF.

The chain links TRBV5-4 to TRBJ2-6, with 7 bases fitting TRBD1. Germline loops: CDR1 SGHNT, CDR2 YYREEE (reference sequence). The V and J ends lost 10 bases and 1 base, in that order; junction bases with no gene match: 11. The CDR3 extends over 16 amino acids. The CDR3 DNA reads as TGTGCCGGACGAGGGGGCGCGGTATCTGGGGCCAACGTCCTGACTTTC. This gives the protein CAGRGGAVSGANVLTF.

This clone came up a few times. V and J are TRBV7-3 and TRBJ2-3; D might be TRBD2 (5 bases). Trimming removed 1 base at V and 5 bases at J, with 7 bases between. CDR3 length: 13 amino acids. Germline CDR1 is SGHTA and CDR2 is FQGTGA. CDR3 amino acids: CASSLREGDTQYF. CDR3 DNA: TGTGCCAGCAGCTTAAGAGAGGGAGATACGCAGTATTTT.

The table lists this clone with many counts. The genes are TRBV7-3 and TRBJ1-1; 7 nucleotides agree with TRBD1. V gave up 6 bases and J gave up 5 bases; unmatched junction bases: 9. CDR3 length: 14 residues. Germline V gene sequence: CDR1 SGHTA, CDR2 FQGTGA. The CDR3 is CASREGAGSTEAFF. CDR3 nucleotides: TGTGCCAGCAGGGAGGGGGCAGGGAGTACTGAAGCTTTCTTT.

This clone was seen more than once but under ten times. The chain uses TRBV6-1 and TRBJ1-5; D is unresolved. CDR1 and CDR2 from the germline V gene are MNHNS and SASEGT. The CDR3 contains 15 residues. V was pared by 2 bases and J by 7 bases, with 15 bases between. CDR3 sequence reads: CASSESVGVAQPQHF. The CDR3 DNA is TGTGCCAGCAGTGAATCTGTCGGGGTAGCACAGCCCCAGCATTTT.

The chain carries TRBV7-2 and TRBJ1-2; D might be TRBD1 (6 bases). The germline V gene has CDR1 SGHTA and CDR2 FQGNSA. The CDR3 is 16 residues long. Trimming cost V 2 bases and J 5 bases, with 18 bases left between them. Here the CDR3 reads CASSLFIDRPPYGYTF. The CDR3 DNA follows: TGTGCCAGCAGCTTATTCATCGACAGGCCCCCTTATGGCTACACCTTC.

In DNA form, the CDR3 reads TGTGCCAGCAGCCTAAGTGGTGGGGGGGGCACAGATACGCAGTATTTT. This translates into CASSLSGGGGTDTQYF. The chain is built from TRBV11-3 and TRBJ2-3; 7 bases align to TRBD2. Germline assignment: CDR1 SGHNT and CDR2 YENEEA. This CDR3 spans 16 amino acids. Losses at the gene ends were 5 bases for V and 1 base for J; bases not matched to a gene: 9.

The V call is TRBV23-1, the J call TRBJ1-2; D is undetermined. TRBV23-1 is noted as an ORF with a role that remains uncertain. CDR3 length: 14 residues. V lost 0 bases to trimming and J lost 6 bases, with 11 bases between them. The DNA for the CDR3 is TGCGCCAGCAGTCAATCTATCTGGCAGGATGGCTACACCTTC. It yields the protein CASSQSIWQDGYTF.

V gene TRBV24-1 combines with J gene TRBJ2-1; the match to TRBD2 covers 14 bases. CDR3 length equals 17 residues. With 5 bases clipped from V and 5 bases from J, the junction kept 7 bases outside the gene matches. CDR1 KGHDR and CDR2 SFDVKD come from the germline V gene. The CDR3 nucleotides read TGTGCCACCAGTGCCCATTTGACTAGCGGGAGGGACAATGAGCAGTTCTTC. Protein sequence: CATSAHLTSGRDNEQFF.

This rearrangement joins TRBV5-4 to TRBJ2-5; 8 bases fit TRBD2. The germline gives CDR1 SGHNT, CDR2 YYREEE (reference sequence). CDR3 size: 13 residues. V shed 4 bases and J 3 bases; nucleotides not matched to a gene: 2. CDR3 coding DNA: TGTGCCAGCAGCGGGGGACTAGAAGAGACCCAGTACTTC. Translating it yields CASSGGLEETQYF.

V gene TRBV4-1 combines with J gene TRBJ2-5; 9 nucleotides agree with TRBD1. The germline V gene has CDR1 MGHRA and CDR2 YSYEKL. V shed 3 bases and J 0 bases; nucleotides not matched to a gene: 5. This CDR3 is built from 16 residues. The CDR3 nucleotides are TGCGCCAGCAGCCAGCCGGACAGGGGACACCAAGAGACCCAGTACTTC. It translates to CASSQPDRGHQETQYF.

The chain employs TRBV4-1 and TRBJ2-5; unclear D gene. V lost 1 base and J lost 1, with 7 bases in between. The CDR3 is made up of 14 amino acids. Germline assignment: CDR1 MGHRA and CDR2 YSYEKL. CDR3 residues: CASSQVKLQETQYF. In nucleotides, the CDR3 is TGCGCCAGCAGCCAAGTTAAGCTCCAAGAGACCCAGTACTTC.

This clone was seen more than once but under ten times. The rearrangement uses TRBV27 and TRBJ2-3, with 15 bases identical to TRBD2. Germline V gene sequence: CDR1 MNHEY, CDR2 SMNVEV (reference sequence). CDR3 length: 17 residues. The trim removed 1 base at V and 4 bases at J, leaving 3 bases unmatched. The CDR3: CASSLWGTSGRSDTQYF. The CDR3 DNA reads TGTGCCAGCAGTTTATGGGGGACTAGCGGGAGGTCAGATACGCAGTATTTT.

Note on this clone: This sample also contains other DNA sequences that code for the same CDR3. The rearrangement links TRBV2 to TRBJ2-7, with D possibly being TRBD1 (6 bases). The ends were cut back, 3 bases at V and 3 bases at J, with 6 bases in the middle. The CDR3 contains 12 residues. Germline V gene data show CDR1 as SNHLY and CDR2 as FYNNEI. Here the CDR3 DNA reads TGTGCCAGCAGTGAGACAGGCTACGAGCAGTACTTC. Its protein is CASSETGYEQYF.